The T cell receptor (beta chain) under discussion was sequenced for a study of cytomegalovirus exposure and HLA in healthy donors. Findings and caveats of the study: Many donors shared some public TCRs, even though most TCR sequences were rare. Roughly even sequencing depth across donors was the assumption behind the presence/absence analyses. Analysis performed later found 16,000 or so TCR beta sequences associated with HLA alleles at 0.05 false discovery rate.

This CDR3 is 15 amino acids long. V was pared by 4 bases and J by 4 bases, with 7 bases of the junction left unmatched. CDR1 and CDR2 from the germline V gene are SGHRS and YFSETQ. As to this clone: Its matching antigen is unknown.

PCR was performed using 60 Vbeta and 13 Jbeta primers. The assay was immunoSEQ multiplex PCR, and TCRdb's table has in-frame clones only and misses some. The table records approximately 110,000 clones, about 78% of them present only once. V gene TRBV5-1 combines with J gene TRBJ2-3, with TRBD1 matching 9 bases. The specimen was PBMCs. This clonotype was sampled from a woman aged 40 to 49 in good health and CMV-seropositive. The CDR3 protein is CASSAGTGMPDTQYF. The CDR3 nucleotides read TGCGCCAGCAGCGCCGGGACAGGGATGCCAGATACGCAGTATTTT.